This is a list of T cell receptor beta chains from one sample in a study of response to subunit inactivated influenza vaccine. TCRdb used MiXCR to reprocess the RT-PCR reads, holding one entry per CDR3 protein. The data contain about 160,000 distinct CDR3 sequences, around 9.9% of them seen just once; the ten biggest clones take up around 12%. The input for sequencing was non-naive T cells sorted from PBMCs, taken roughly 46 days after vaccination. These receptors originate from a middle-aged man who received an inactivated influenza vaccine. Each CDR3 is given with its conserved first and last residue. Each record gives: clone size, D gene, J gene, V gene, CDR3 DNA, CDR3 protein. The D gene is left open where the match is weak. The size entry is marked missing in some rows and otherwise reads once, few, many or a size class.

>NA|TRBD2|TRBJ2-1|TRBV4-3
TGCGCCAGCAGCCAAGATGTGAGCGGGAGAATGCAGTTCTTC
CASSQDVSGRMQFF
>few|TRBD1|TRBJ2-1|TRBV6-1
TGTGCCAGCAGTCCGGACAGGCGGAACAATGAGCAGTTCTTC
CASSPDRRNNEQFF
>NA|NA|TRBJ1-1|TRBV12-3/TRBV12-4
TGTGCCGGTTCACGAACTCCTAACACTGAAGCTTTCTTT
CAGSRTPNTEAFF
>few|NA|TRBJ1-4|TRBV7-3
TGTGCCAGCAGCTTAACTTATAAGGAAAAACTGTTTTTT
CASSLTYKEKLFF
>few|NA|TRBJ2-5|TRBV28
TGTGCCAGCAGTTGGAATCTCGACCAAGAGACCCAGTACTTC
CASSWNLDQETQYF
>few|NA|TRBJ2-7|TRBV10-3
TGTGCCATGTCATCTGGGGGGGCGGGGGACTACGAGCAGTACTTC
CAMSSGGAGDYEQYF
>many|NA|TRBJ2-3|TRBV5-1
TGCGCCAGCAGCCCTGGAGTCCAGGGAGGAGATACGCAGTATTTT
CASSPGVQGGDTQYF
>many|TRBD2|TRBJ2-1|TRBV6-2/TRBV6-3
TGTGCCAGCAGTTACGCGGCTAGCGGGGCCAATGAGCAGTTCTTC
CASSYAASGANEQFF
>many|NA|TRBJ1-5|TRBV20-1
TGCAGTGCTAGACAGGCATCCCATAGCAATCAGCCCCAGCATTTT
CSARQASHSNQPQHF
>NA|NA|TRBJ2-5|TRBV20-1
TGCAGTGCCCTGAAGACAAAAGAGACCCAGTACTTC
CSALKTKETQYF
>few|TRBD1|TRBJ1-4|TRBV6-1
TGTGCCAGCAGAACGGGACAGGGGTATGATGAAAAACTGTTTTTT
CASRTGQGYDEKLFF
>few|TRBD1|TRBJ1-2|TRBV4-2
TGTGCCAGCAGCCAAGAGGGGACAGGGAATAACTATGGCTACACCTTC
CASSQEGTGNNYGYTF
>many|TRBD2|TRBJ2-1|TRBV7-2
TGTGCCAGCAGCTTAGACGGGAGGGATTACAATGAGCAGTTCTTC
CASSLDGRDYNEQFF
>NA|TRBD1|TRBJ1-1|TRBV6-2/TRBV6-3
TGTGCCAGCAGTTACTTAGGACAGGGCGCTGAAGCTTTCTTT
CASSYLGQGAEAFF
>few|NA|TRBJ2-7|TRBV28
TGTGCCAGCAGTTTGCGGGTAGAACTAAGGAGCTCCTACGAGCAGTACTTC
CASSLRVELRSSYEQYF
>many|NA|TRBJ1-1|TRBV12-3/TRBV12-4
TGTGCCAGCAGTTTGGGTACTGAAGCTTTCTTT
CASSLGTEAFF
>many|TRBD1|TRBJ1-6|TRBV7-8
TGTGCCAGCAGCGCGGGACAGGGGCGTTCACCCCTCCACTTT
CASSAGQGRSPLHF
>many|NA|TRBJ2-5|TRBV28
TGTGCCAGCAGTTCCGTCCAAGTTCTGACCCAGTACTTC
CASSSVQVLTQYF
>many|TRBD1|TRBJ2-5|TRBV20-1
TGCAGTGCTGGGACCTCCGGGACAGGGACATCAGAGACCCAGTACTTC
CSAGTSGTGTSETQYF
>NA|TRBD1|TRBJ2-3|TRBV10-3
TGTGCCATCAGGAAACAGGGGTCGGGCGGCACAGATACGCAGTATTTT
CAIRKQGSGGTDTQYF
>few|TRBD2|TRBJ2-5|TRBV14
TGTGCCAGCAGCCCCTTAGCGGGAGAGGAGACCCAGTACTTC
CASSPLAGEETQYF
>few|NA|TRBJ2-1|TRBV29-1
TGCAGCGTTGAAACAGGACCCAGCTCCTACAATGAGCAGTTCTTC
CSVETGPSSYNEQFF
>NA|TRBD1|TRBJ2-5|TRBV20-1
TGCAGTGCTTACGGGACAGGGGAAACTCAGAACCCCCAAGAGACCCAGTACTTC
CSAYGTGETQNPQETQYF
>few|NA|TRBJ2-1|TRBV7-2
TGTGCCAGCAGCTTAGACACCTACAATGAGCAGTTCTTC
CASSLDTYNEQFF
>many|NA|TRBJ1-5|TRBV4-1
TGCGCCAGCAGCCACCCGGGACCGACCAATCAGCCCCAGCATTTT
CASSHPGPTNQPQHF
>many|TRBD2|TRBJ2-7|TRBV29-1
TGCAGCGTTGTCTCCTACGGACTAGCGGTAACCTACGAGCAGTACTTC
CSVVSYGLAVTYEQYF
>NA|NA|TRBJ1-6|TRBV27
TGTGCCAGCAGTTTAAGACACCTCTATAATTCACCCCTCCACTTT
CASSLRHLYNSPLHF
>NA|NA|TRBJ1-5|TRBV29-1
TGCAGCGTTGCAAGGGGGGTGGGGAGCAATCAGCCCCAGCATTTT
CSVARGVGSNQPQHF
>few|TRBD1|TRBJ1-1|TRBV7-8
TGTGCCAGCAGCTTAGGACAGGGGATGGATATTGAAGCTTTCTTT
CASSLGQGMDIEAFF
>few|TRBD1|TRBJ1-1|TRBV19
TGTGCCAGTAGTCTTCAGGGGGGCCCCACTGAAGCTTTCTTT
CASSLQGGPTEAFF
>many|NA|TRBJ2-5|TRBV12-3/TRBV12-4
TGTGCCAGCAGTTTAGGCCTTTCGGAGACCCAGTACTTC
CASSLGLSETQYF
>many|TRBD1|TRBJ2-7|TRBV5-1
TGTGCCAGCAGCCTCGACAGGGCTTACGAGCAGTACTTC
CASSLDRAYEQYF
>many|NA|TRBJ2-2|TRBV7-9
TGTGCCAGCAGCCCCCTTGGGGGGCCCACCGGGGAGCTGTTTTTT
CASSPLGGPTGELFF
>many|NA|TRBJ2-3|TRBV10-3
TGTGCCATTCAGGGGCGGCCCACTAGCACAGATACGCAGTATTTT
CAIQGRPTSTDTQYF
>NA|NA|TRBJ2-6|TRBV4-3
TGCGCCAGCAGCCAAGAGATCGTGGGGTCCACTCTACGAGCCAACGTCCTGACTTTC
CASSQEIVGSTLRANVLTF
>NA|TRBD2|TRBJ2-7|TRBV18
TGTGCCAGCTCACCAACCAGCGGGAGGGCCTACGAGCAGTACTTC
CASSPTSGRAYEQYF
>few|NA|TRBJ2-1|TRBV20-1
TGCAGTGCTAGAGATCCCTCCGGGACTCGCCGCTACAATGAGCAGTTCTTC
CSARDPSGTRRYNEQFF
>few|NA|TRBJ1-6|TRBV3-1
TGTGCCAGCAGCCAAGACGGGGCCCCACTCCTCCACTTT
CASSQDGAPLLHF
>few|NA|TRBJ2-5|TRBV28
TGTGCCAGCAGTCCAGCGTCAAGGGGAGAGACCCAGTACTTC
CASSPASRGETQYF
>many|TRBD1|TRBJ1-1|TRBV7-9
TGTGCCACAAGGGGACAGGGTTTTGAAGCTTTCTTT
CATRGQGFEAFF
>NA|NA|TRBJ1-2|TRBV5-6
TGTGCCAGCAGCTTGGCTGGTCCGGGGGTGGGAGGCTACACCTTC
CASSLAGPGVGGYTF
>many|TRBD2|TRBJ2-1|TRBV29-1
TGCAGCGTTGAACCAAAGACTAGCACCTATGAGCAGTTCTTC
CSVEPKTSTYEQFF
>many|NA|TRBJ1-5|TRBV6-5
TGTGCCAGCAGTTACTTTTTCTCTCCTGAACCAGGGCAGCCCCAGCATTTT
CASSYFFSPEPGQPQHF
>many|NA|TRBJ1-6|TRBV10-3
TGTGCCACCGGACAGAGCCCGGGATCACCCCTCCACTTT
CATGQSPGSPLHF
>few|TRBD1|TRBJ1-1|TRBV7-9
TGTGCCAGCAGCTTAGAGACAGGGTCCGCTGAAGCTTTCTTT
CASSLETGSAEAFF
>many|NA|TRBJ1-4|TRBV5-1
TGCGCCAGCAGCTTGGGGCCGGGGGTCGGTGAAAAACTGTTTTTT
CASSLGPGVGEKLFF
>few|NA|TRBJ2-1|TRBV6-2/TRBV6-3
TGTGCCAGCAGCCCCCCGGGCCTAGCGTTAAATGGTGAGCAGTTCTTC
CASSPPGLALNGEQFF
>NA|TRBD2|TRBJ2-2|TRBV4-3
TGCGCCAGCAGCCAAGACCTACTCCTAGCGGGGAGGACTCCCACCGGGGAGCTGTTTTTT
CASSQDLLLAGRTPTGELFF
>many|TRBD2|TRBJ2-1|TRBV28
TGTGCCAGCAGCCAGGCGGGGGGTTACAATGAGCAGTTCTTC
CASSQAGGYNEQFF
>few|TRBD2|TRBJ2-1|TRBV4-2
TGTGCCAGCAGCCAAACGGGCGGGGGGTTTTACAATGAGCAGTTCTTC
CASSQTGGGFYNEQFF
>few|NA|TRBJ1-5|TRBV7-2
TGTGCCAGCAGCTTATCGCGCTATTCTCCAGGGTACAATCAGCCCCAGCATTTT
CASSLSRYSPGYNQPQHF
>many|TRBD1|TRBJ2-7|TRBV24-1
TGTGCCACCAGTGATTCCGGGACAGAATACGAGCAGTACTTC
CATSDSGTEYEQYF
>NA|TRBD1|TRBJ2-2|TRBV20-1
TGCAGTGCTGGACAGGGGGCTAGCGGGGAGCTGTTTTTT
CSAGQGASGELFF
>many|TRBD2|TRBJ2-7|TRBV4-3
TGCGCCAGCAGCCAAGATCCCGGGGGGTTCGACGAGCAGTACTTC
CASSQDPGGFDEQYF